Listed here is a single TCR beta chain. The antigen remains unidentified. This sample stems from a study of PD-1 blockade in classical Hodgkin lymphoma. J gave up 7 bases and V 2 bases, and 4 bases lay outside the gene matches. Germline V gives CDR1 SGHNT, CDR2 YYREEE (reference sequence). There are 16 residues in the CDR3. With no exception, relapse followed autologous stem cell transplantation in all patients, and brentuximab vedotin exposure varied. Libraries were prepared by immunoSEQ multiplex PCR; TCRdb keeps only in-frame clonotypes and omits some of them. Among approximately 57,000 clones listed, less than 95% were seen once. Study observations and caveats: Researchers reported that CD4+ TCR diversity, though not CD8+, rose significantly by C4D1.

Sample: peripheral blood mononuclear cells (PBMCs), taken before the second cycle of nivolumab. The source of this sequence is a human donor with classical Hodgkin lymphoma. The chain links TRBV5-4 to TRBJ2-1, with 15 bases that match TRBD2. CDR3 amino acids: CASSLRGLAGGNEQFF. The CDR3 coding sequence is TGTGCCAGCAGCTTAAGGGGACTAGCGGGGGGAAATGAGCAGTTCTTC. Combining the CDR3 with reference TRBV5-4 and TRBJ2-1 gives the whole variable domain ETGVTQSPTHLIKTRGQQVTLRCSSQSGHNTVSWYQQALGQGPQFIFQYYREEENGRGNFPPRFSGLQFPNYSSELNVNALELDDSALYLCASSLRGLAGGNEQFFGPGTRLTVL.